This note documents a single TCR beta chain sequence. Its target is unknown. Germline V gene data show CDR1 as KGHSH and CDR2 as LQKENI. The CDR3 length is 12 residues. The V end was cut by 3 bases, the J end by 7 bases, with 10 bases between. The source of the sample is a study of CD8 T cells in ankylosing spondylitis. The study, taken as a whole, reports: Past research had described some motif variants in reactive arthritis synovial fluid and blood. Characteristic, it appeared, of ankylosing spondylitis blood was a TCR beta motif of about eight highly homologous variants.

MiXCR was run by TCRdb on the 5' RACE reads, yielding one entry per CDR3 protein. The repertoire includes a few hundred thousand distinct CDR3 sequences, less than 9.5% of them detected once, and about 15% sits in the top ten. Sequences were obtained from blood, either unsorted or a sorted T cell fraction (not recorded which). The rearrangement joins TRBV18 to TRBJ2-7; D remains ambiguous. The receptor comes from a male donor with ankylosing spondylitis. The CDR3 protein is CASSPSSREQYF. The CDR3 coding sequence is TGTGCCAGCTCACCGTCGTCCCGAGAGCAGTACTTC.